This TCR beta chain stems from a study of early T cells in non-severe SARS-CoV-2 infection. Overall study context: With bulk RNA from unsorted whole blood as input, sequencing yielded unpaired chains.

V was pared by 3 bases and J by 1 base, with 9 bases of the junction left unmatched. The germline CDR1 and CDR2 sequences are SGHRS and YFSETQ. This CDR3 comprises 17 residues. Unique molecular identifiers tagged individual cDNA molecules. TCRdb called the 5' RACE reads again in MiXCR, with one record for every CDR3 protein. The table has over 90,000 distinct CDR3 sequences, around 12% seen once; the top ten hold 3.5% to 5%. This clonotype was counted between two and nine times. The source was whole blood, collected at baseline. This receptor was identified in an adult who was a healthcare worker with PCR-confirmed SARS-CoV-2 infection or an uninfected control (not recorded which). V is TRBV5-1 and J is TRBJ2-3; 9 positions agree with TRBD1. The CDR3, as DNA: TGCGCCAGCAGCTGGAACAGGGGGCAGGCGGGCACAGATACGCAGTATTTT. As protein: CASSWNRGQAGTDTQYF.